Here is one T cell receptor (beta chain) with its context. Its cognate antigen is unknown. This sample was taken from a study of cytomegalovirus exposure and HLA in healthy donors. The study, taken as a whole, reports: Later analysis identified 15,000 to 20,000 TCR beta sequences associated with HLA alleles, using a false discovery rate threshold of 0.05. Cytomegalovirus-associated TCR beta chains were listed, numbering 164.

Germline lookup yields CDR1 SGHAT and CDR2 FQNNGV. The junction had 3 bases not matched to a gene; V was cut back by 5 bases and J by 5 bases. The CDR3 totals 13 residues. PCR involved 60 Vbeta and 13 Jbeta primers. Clones were sequenced by immunoSEQ multiplex PCR, and TCRdb holds only the in-frame ones, with some missing. Of about 130,000 clones in the sample, about three quarters were seen once. This sequence was found in a female donor in good health and CMV-seronegative. Sequencing was done on a sample of PBMCs. The V gene is TRBV11-2, the J gene TRBJ1-5; 7 bases agree with TRBD1. As DNA, the CDR3 is TGTGCCAGCAGCCGGGACAGATATCAGCCCCAGCATTTT. The encoded protein is CASSRDRYQPQHF. The entire variable domain, with the rest obtained from reference TRBV11-2 and TRBJ1-5, is as follows: EAGVAQSPRYKIIEKRQSVAFWCNPISGHATLYWYQQILGQGPKLLIQFQNNGVVDDSQLPKDRFSAERLKGVDSTLKIQPAKLEDSAVYLCASSRDRYQPQHFGDGTRLSIL.